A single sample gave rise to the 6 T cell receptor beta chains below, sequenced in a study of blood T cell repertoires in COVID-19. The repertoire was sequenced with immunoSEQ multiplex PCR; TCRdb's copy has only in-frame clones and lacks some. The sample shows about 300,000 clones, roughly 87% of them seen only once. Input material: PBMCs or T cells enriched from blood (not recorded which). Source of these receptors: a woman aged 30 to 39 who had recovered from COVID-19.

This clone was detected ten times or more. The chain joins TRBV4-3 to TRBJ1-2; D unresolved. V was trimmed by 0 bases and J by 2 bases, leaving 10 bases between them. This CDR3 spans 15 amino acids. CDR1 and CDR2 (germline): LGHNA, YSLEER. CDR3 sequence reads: CASSQDWGVNYGYTF. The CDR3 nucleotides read TGCGCCAGCAGCCAAGATTGGGGAGTGAACTATGGCTACACCTTC.

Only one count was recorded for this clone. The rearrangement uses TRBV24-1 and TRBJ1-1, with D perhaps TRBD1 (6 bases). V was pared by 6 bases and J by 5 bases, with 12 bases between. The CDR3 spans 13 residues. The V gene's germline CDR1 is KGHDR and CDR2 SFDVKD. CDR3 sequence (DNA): TGTGCCACCAGTAACAGGGTGGGTACTGAAGCTTTCTTT. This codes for CATSNRVGTEAFF.

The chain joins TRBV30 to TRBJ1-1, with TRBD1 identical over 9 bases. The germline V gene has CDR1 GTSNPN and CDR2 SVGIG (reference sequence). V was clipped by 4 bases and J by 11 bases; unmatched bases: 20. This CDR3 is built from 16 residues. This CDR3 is CAWTPVGKGQGKAAFF. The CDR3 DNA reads TGTGCCTGGACTCCGGTGGGGAAGGGACAGGGCAAGGCGGCTTTCTTT.

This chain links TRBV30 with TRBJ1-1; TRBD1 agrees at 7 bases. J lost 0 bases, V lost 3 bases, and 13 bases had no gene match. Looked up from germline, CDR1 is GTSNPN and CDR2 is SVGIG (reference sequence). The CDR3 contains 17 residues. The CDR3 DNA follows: TGTGCCTGGAGCCGAGGGAGGACAGGATACTTGAACACTGAAGCTTTCTTT. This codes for CAWSRGRTGYLNTEAFF.

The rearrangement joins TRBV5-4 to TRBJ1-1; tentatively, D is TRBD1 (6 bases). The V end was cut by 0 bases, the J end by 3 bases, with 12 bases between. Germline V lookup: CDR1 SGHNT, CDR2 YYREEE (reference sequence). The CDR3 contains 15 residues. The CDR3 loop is CASSLVRGADTEAFF. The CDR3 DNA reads TGTGCCAGCAGCTTGGTCCGGGGGGCGGACACTGAAGCTTTCTTT.

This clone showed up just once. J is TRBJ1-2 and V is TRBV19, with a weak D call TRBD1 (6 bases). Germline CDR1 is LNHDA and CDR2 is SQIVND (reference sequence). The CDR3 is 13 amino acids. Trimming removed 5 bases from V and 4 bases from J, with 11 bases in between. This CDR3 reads CASSPTGTYGYTF. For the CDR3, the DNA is TGTGCCAGTAGTCCCACAGGGACCTATGGCTACACCTTC.